The sequence of this T cell receptor (beta chain) was determined in a study of cytomegalovirus exposure and HLA in healthy donors. On the study more broadly: The 120 or so validation repertoires were reported in a later analysis to have been generated on the same platform as the approximately 700 first-cohort repertoires.

Germline V gene sequence: CDR1 MNHEY, CDR2 SMNVEV (reference sequence). The V gene lost 6 bases and the J gene lost 0 bases, with 12 bases spanning the gap. The CDR3 length is 15 residues. Some clones are missing from TCRdb's copy, which holds only in-frame ones; the method was immunoSEQ multiplex PCR. The sample lists some 98,000 clones, about 83% occurring once. This clone has only a few counts. Sequenced sample: PBMCs. V usage is TRBV27 and J usage is TRBJ1-3, with D unresolved. This TCR derives from a woman in her twenties or thirties in good health and CMV-seronegative. CDR3: CASSPDSNSGNTIYF. The CDR3 DNA is TGTGCCAGCAGCCCGGACTCCAACTCTGGAAACACCATATATTTT.